Reported below is one T cell receptor beta chain. The target antigen is unknown. One junction end disagrees with the germline gene, perhaps due to a read error. This sample was taken from a study of T cell repertoires in cytomegalovirus infection. Overall study findings and caveats: Pooled public TCR beta family frequency picked out CMV carriers with the relevant HLA. There were HLA-C-restricted CMV-specific TCR beta clonotypes dominating the ex vivo response.

The CDR3 is made up of 19 amino acids. Germline V lookup: CDR1 SEHNR, CDR2 FQNEAQ (reference sequence). MiXCR was run by TCRdb on the reads, yielding one entry per CDR3 protein. This repertoire shows about 890,000 distinct CDR3 sequences, 31% found once; its top ten account for about an eighth. The clonotype comes from a human donor in good health (CMV status not recorded). Some clones in this sample may be carry-over from other donors' samples. The V gene is TRBV7-9, the J gene TRBJ2-2; the D gene is possibly TRBD1 (7 bases). This specimen was cultured CD8+ T cells from PBMCs, taken from culture after CMV antigen stimulation. The CDR3 DNA sequence: TGTGCCAGCAGCTTATATTTCGGTTACCGGACAGGAGACACCGGGGGGCTGTTTTTT. It specifies CASSLYFGYRTGDTGGLFF.